This T cell receptor (beta chain) was profiled in a study of spatial heterogeneity in lung cancer. TCRdb analysed the 5' RACE reads with MiXCR anew, one entry per CDR3 protein. There are around 3,500 distinct CDR3 sequences in the sample; over 25% occur only once, and approximately 15% lies in the top ten. As for time point: sample taken at primary tumor resection. The table lists this clonotype with a few counts. Its specificity is not known. This beta chain appears as a stray read in a library generated for alpha chains; its size is not informative. Study-level results: The number of expanded tumor alpha and beta chains correlated with mutation number. Coverage of tumor T cells was estimated at roughly 7% for alpha chains and 13% to 15% for beta chains.

The germline CDR1 and CDR2 sequences are SNHLY and FYNNEI. Trimming removed 3 bases at V and 4 bases at J, with 13 bases between. This CDR3 is built from 15 residues. The sequencing here drew on lung tumor tissue, taken at surgery. The sequence derives from a male donor with early-stage non-small cell lung cancer. This rearrangement joins TRBV2 to TRBJ2-1; maybe TRBD2 (5 bases). DNA for the CDR3: TGTGCCAGCAGTGAGTGGGGAGATGGGTACAATGAGCAGTTCTTC. It encodes CASSEWGDGYNEQFF.